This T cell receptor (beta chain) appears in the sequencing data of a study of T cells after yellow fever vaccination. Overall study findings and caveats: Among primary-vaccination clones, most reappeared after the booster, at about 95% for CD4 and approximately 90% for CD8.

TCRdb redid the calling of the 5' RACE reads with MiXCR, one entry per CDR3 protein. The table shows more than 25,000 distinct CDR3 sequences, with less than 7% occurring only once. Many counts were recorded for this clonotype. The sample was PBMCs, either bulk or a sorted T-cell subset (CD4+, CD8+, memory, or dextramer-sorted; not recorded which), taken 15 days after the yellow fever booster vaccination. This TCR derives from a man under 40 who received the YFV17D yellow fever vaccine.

The DNA for the CDR3 is TGTGCCAGCAGTCCCGATCGGTCCGAGCAGTTCTTC. It specifies CASSPDRSEQFF. V and J are TRBV28 and TRBJ2-1; D is unresolved. Trimming took 5 bases from V and 10 from J, leaving 12 bases between them. The CDR3 has 12 residues. Germline CDR1 is MDHEN and CDR2 is SYDVKM.